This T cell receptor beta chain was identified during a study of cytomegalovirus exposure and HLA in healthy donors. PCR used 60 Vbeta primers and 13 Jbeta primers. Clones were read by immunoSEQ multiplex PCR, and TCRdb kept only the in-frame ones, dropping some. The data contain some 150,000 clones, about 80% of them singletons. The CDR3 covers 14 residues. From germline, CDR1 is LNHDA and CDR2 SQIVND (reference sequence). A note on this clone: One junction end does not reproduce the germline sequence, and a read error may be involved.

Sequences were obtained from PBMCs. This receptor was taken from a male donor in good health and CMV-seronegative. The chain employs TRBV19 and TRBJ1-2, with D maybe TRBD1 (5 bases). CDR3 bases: TGTGCCAGTAGTCCGCTCCTGGGGGACTATGACTACACCTTC. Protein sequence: CASSPLLGDYDYTF.